This T cell receptor (beta chain) emerged from a study of T cell changes during pregnancy in multiple sclerosis. The V gene lost 10 bases and the J gene lost 0 bases, with 9 bases spanning the gap. Germline CDR1 and CDR2: MDHEN and SYDVKM. The CDR3 covers 13 residues. Produced via immunoSEQ multiplex PCR; TCRdb's table is partial and in-frame only. The table shows about 70,000 clones, with 85% to 95% occurring only once. The chain has TRBV28 and TRBJ1-4; a weak D match, TRBD1 (6 bases). This receptor was obtained from a female donor with multiple sclerosis, enrolled in a pregnancy study. The sample in question was peripheral blood, obtained before pregnancy. The CDR3 protein is CATDRPTNEKLFF. The CDR3 DNA reads as TGTGCCACCGACAGGCCAACTAATGAAAAACTGTTTTTT.